This T cell receptor beta chain was documented in a study of control samples from healthy donors and cancer patients. Measured with immunoSEQ multiplex PCR; TCRdb has only the in-frame clones, and not every one. In the table there are about 64,000 clones, roughly 90% of which are singletons. The sample consisted of PBMCs. The TCR sequence derives from a man aged 35 to 55 with colorectal cancer.

The CDR3 loop is CASSQVGDEQFF. In DNA, the CDR3 is TGTGCCAGCAGCCAAGTAGGGGATGAGCAGTTCTTC. The chain combines TRBV14 with TRBJ2-1; D possibly corresponds to TRBD1 (5 bases). Trimming pared 1 base from V and 8 bases from J, leaving 6 bases between. The V gene's germline CDR1 is SGHDN and CDR2 FVKESK. CDR3 length: 12 amino acids.